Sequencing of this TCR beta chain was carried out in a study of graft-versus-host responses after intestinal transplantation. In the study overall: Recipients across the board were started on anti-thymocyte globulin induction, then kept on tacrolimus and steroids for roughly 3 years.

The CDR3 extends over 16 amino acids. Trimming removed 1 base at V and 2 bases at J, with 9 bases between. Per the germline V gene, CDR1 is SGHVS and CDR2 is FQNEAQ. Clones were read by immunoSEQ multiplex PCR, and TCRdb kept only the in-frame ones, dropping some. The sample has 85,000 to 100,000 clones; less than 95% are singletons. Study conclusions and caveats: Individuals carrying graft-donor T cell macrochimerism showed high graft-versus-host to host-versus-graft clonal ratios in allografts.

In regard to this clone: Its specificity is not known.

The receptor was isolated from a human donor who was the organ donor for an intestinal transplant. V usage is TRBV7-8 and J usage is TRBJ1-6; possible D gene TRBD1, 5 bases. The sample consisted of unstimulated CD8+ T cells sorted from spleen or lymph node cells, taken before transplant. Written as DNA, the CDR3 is TGTGCCAGCAGCTTAGAGGGGCTACCCTATAATTCACCCCTCCACTTT. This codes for CASSLEGLPYNSPLHF.